The clone carrying this T cell receptor beta chain was picked up a small number of times. Its target is unknown. The assay was immunoSEQ multiplex PCR, and TCRdb's table has in-frame clones only and misses some. The table records about 400,000 clones, roughly 80% of them present only once. CDR3 length: 13 residues. Per the germline V gene, CDR1 is LNHDA and CDR2 is SQIVND (reference sequence). Deletions cut 5 bases from V and 5 bases from J, with 9 bases between. This entry is derived from a study of Ad26.COV2.S vaccination and SARS-CoV-2 variants. About the research overall: Once or twice, 56 days apart, Ad26.COV2.S was delivered intramuscularly. Study-wide results and limits: Total T cell responses, in the TCR breadth and depth analyses, may have been underestimated. Among vaccine recipients, spike-specific TCR breadth exceeded that of placebo recipients. Whether participants received vaccine or placebo, their non-spike TCR breadth was similar.

This sample's treatment: around 19 received Ad26.COV2.S at low or high dose, single or two shots; five or six received placebo; per-sample allocation not given. Sampling took place 63 days after the first vaccine or placebo injection. The genes are TRBV19 and TRBJ2-2; D gene ambiguous. The sequences come from peripheral blood, collected in a trial of Ad26.COV2.S vaccine versus placebo. The clonotype comes from a person aged 18-60 years who received the Ad26.COV2.S COVID-19 vaccine or a placebo. Here the CDR3 DNA reads TGTGCCAGTAGTCTTGCTTCAACCGGGGAGCTGTTTTTT. Its protein product is CASSLASTGELFF.